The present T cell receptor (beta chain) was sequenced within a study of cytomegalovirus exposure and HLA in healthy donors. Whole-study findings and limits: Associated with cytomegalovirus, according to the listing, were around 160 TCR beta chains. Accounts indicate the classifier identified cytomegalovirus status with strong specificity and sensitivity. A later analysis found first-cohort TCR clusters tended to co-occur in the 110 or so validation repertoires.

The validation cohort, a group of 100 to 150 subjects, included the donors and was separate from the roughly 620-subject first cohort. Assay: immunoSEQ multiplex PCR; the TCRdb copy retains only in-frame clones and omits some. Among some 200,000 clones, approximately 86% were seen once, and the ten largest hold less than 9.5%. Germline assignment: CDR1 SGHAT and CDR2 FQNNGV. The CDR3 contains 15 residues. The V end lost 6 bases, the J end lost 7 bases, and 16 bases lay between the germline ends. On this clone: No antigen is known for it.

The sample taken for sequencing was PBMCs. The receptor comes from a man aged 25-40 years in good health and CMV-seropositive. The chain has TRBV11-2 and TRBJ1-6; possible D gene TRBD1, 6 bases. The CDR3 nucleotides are TGTGCCAGCAGTAGGCGGGGGGCTGAGAATTCACCCCTCCACTTT. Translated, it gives CASSRRGAENSPLHF. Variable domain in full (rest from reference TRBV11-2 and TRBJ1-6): EAGVAQSPRYKIIEKRQSVAFWCNPISGHATLYWYQQILGQGPKLLIQFQNNGVVDDSQLPKDRFSAERLKGVDSTLKIQPAKLEDSAVYLCASSRRGAENSPLHFGNGTRLTVT.